The clone carrying this T cell receptor beta chain was seen a handful of times. The antigen is undetermined. The sample belongs to a study of post-analysis software for immune sequencing data. At the level of the study: In terms of disease course, relapsing-remitting, secondary progressive and progressive-relapsing multiple sclerosis were included.

Unique molecular identifiers were carried by the TCR beta cDNA libraries. TCRdb recomputed calls from the PCR reads with MiXCR, one row per CDR3 protein. The sample includes about 770,000 distinct CDR3 sequences, 46% of them seen just once. Study outcomes and limitations: Compared with controls, patients showed significantly lower normalized Chao1 diversity. TRBV5-6, TRBV5-1 and TRBV20-1 belonged to a set of about five TRBV segments that were more frequent in patients than controls.

Trimming cost V 0 bases and J 1 base, with 28 bases left between them. CDR3 length: 22 residues. Looked up from germline, CDR1 is MNHEY and CDR2 is SVGAGI. The sequencing input was blood. This clonotype was sampled from a girl under 18 with multiple sclerosis. This sequence joins TRBV6-5 and TRBJ2-1; D is possibly TRBD2 (6 bases). The CDR3 DNA reads TGTGCCAGCAGTTACTCGAATGTATGCGGGGCCCGGGAAAAGATATCCTACAATGAGCAGTTCTTC. Amino acid sequence: CASSYSNVCGAREKISYNEQFF.